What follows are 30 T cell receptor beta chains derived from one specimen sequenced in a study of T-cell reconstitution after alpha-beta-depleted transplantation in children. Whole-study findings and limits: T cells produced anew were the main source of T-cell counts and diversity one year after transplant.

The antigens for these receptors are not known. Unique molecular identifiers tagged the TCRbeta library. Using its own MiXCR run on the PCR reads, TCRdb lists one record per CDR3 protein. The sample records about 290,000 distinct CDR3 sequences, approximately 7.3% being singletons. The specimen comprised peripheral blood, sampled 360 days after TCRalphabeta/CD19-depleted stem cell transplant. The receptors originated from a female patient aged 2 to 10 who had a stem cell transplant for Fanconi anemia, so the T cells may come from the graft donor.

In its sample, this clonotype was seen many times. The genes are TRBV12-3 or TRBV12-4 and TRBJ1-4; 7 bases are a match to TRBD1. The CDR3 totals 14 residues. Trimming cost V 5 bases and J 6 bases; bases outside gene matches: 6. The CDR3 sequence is CASSKQGLHEKLFF. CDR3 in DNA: TGTGCCAGCAGTAAACAGGGGTTACATGAAAAACTGTTTTTT.

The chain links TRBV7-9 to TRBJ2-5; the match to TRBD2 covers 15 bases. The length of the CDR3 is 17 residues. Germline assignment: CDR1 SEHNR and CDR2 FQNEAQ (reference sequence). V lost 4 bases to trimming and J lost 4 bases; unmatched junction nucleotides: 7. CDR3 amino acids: CASSSRTSGGAGETQYF. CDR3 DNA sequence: TGTGCCAGCAGCTCACGGACTAGCGGGGGGGCCGGAGAGACCCAGTACTTC.

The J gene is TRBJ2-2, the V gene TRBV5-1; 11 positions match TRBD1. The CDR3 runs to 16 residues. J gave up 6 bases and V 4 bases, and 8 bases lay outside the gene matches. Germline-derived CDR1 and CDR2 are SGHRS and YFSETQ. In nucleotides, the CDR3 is TGCGCCAGCAGCCGTGCCCCGGGACAGGGGGCCGGGGAGCTGTTTTTT. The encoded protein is CASSRAPGQGAGELFF.

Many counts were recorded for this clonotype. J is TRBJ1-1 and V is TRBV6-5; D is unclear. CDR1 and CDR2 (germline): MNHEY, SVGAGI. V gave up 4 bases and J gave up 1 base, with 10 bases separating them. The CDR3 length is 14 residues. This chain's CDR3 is CASSFSGPNTEAFF. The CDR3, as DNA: TGTGCCAGCAGTTTTTCAGGCCCGAACACTGAAGCTTTCTTT.

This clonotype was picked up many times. The CDR3 is CASSYPPQETQYF. The CDR3 DNA sequence: TGTGCCAGCAGTTACCCTCCCCAAGAGACCCAGTACTTC. The V call is TRBV28, the J call TRBJ2-5, with D unclear. The CDR3 covers 13 residues. CDR1 is MDHEN, CDR2 SYDVKM, per germline. V was clipped by 4 bases and J by 1 base, with 7 bases between them.

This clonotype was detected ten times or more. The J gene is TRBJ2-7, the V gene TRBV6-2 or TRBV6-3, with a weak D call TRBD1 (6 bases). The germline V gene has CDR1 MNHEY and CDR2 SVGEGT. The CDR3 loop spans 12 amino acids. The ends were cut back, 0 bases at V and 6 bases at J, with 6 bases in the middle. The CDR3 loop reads CASSYSTGEQYF. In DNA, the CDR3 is TGTGCCAGCAGTTACTCGACAGGCGAGCAGTACTTC.

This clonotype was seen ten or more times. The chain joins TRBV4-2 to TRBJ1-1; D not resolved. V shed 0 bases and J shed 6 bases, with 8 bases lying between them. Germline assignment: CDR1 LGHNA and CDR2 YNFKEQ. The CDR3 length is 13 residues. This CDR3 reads CASSQEPDPEAFF. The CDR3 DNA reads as TGTGCCAGCAGCCAAGAACCGGACCCTGAAGCTTTCTTT.

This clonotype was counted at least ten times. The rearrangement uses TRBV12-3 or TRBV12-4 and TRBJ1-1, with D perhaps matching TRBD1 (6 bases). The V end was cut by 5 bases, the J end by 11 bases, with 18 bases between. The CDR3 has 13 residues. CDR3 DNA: TGTGCCAGCAGTCCCTCAGGGGTCTCATCTGCTTTCTTT. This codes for CASSPSGVSSAFF.

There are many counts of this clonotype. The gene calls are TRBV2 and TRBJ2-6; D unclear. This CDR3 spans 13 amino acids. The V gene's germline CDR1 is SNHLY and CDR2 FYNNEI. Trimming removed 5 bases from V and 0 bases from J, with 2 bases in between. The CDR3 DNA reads TGTGCCAGCAGTAGCTCTGGGGCCAACGTCCTGACTTTC. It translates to CASSSSGANVLTF.

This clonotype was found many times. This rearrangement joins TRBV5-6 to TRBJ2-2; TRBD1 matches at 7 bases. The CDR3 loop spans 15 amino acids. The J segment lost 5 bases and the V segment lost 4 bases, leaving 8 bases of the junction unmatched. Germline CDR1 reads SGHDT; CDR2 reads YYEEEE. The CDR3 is CASSKQGMGTGELFF. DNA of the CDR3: TGTGCCAGCAGCAAACAGGGGATGGGAACCGGGGAGCTGTTTTTT.

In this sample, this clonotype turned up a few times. CDR3 residues: CASSLAGGGSNQPQHF. Written as DNA, the CDR3 is TGTGCCAGCAGCTTAGCGGGGGGTGGGAGCAATCAGCCCCAGCATTTT. This rearrangement joins TRBV7-8 to TRBJ1-5; weak D call: TRBD1 (5 bases). The CDR3 is 16 residues long. V was pared by 0 bases and J by 1 base, with 10 bases between. Germline values: CDR1 SGHVS, CDR2 FQNEAQ.

CDR3 DNA: TGTGCCAGCAGTCTCAGGGGGCAGGATCAGCCCCAGCATTTT. It yields the protein CASSLRGQDQPQHF. The genes are TRBV5-5 and TRBJ1-5; 8 nucleotides match TRBD1. CDR1 and CDR2 from the germline V gene are SGHKS and YYEKEE (reference sequence). This CDR3 has 14 amino acids. J gave up 5 bases and V 5 bases, and 6 bases lay outside the gene matches.

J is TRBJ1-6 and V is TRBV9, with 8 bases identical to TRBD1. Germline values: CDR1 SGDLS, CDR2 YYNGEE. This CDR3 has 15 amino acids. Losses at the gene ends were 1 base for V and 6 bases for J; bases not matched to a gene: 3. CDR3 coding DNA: TGTGCCAGCAGCGTACAGGGGGCGCTTAATTCACCCCTCCACTTT. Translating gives CASSVQGALNSPLHF.

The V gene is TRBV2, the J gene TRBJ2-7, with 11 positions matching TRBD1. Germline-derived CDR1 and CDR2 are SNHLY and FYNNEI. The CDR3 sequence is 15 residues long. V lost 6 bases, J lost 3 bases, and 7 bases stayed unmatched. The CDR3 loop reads CASRLRTGGNYEQYF. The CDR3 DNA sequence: TGTGCCAGCAGGCTTAGGACAGGGGGCAACTACGAGCAGTACTTC.

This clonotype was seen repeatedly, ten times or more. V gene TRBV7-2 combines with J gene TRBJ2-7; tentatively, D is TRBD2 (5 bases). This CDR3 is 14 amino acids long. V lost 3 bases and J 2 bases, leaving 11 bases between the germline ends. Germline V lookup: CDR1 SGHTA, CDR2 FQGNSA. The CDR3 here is CASSLRGSTYEQYF. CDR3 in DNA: TGTGCCAGCAGCTTGAGAGGGTCAACCTACGAGCAGTACTTC.

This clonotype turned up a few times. CDR3 in amino acids: CASSHSDRDGYTF. CDR3 in DNA: TGTGCCAGCAGCCACTCGGACAGGGATGGCTACACCTTC. This chain connects TRBV7-9 to TRBJ1-2; 8 bases are shared with TRBD1. The CDR3 runs 13 residues. Germline V gives CDR1 SEHNR, CDR2 FQNEAQ (reference sequence). J was trimmed by 6 bases and V by 5 bases; bases with no gene match: 5. The full variable domain, completed using reference TRBV7-9 and TRBJ1-2, is DTGVSQNPRHKITKRGQNVTFRCDPISEHNRLYWYRQTLGQGPEFLTYFQNEAQLEKSRLLSDRFSAERPKGSFSTLEIQRTEQGDSAMYLCASSHSDRDGYTFGSGTRLTVV.

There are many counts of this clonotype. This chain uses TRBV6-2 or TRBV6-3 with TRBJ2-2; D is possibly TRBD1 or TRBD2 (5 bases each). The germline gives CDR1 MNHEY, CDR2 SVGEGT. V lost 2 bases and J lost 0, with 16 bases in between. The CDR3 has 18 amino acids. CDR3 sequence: CASSYVGVKNANTGELFF. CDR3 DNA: TGTGCCAGCAGTTACGTGGGGGTGAAAAACGCGAACACCGGGGAGCTGTTTTTT.

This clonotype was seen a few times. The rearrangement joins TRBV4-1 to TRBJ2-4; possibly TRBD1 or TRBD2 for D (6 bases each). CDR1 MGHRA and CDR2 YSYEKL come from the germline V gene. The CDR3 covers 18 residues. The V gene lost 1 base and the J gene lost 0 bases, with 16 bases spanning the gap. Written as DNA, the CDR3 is TGCGCCAGCAGCCAAGGCCGTTTGGGGGGCTTAGCCAAAAACATTCAGTACTTC. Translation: CASSQGRLGGLAKNIQYF.

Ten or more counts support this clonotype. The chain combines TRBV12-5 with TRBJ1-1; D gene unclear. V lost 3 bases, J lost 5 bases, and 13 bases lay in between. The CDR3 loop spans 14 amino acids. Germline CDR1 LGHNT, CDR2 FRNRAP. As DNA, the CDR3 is TGTGCTAGTGGTTTCTCTGGTGGACTGACTGAAGCTTTCTTT. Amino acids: CASGFSGGLTEAFF.

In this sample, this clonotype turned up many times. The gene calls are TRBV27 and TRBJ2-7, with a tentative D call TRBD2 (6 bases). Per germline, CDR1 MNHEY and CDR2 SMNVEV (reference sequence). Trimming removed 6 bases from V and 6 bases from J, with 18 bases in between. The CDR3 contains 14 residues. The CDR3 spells CASRVGSVRIEQYF. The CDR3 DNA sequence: TGTGCCAGCAGGGTCGGGAGCGTAAGGATCGAGCAGTACTTC.

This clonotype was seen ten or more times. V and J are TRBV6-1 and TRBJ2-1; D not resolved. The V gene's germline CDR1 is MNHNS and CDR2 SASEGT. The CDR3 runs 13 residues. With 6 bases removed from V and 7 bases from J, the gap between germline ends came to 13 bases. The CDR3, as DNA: TGTGCCAGCAGCCCCTCGGAATTGAATGAGCAGTTCTTC. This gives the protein CASSPSELNEQFF.

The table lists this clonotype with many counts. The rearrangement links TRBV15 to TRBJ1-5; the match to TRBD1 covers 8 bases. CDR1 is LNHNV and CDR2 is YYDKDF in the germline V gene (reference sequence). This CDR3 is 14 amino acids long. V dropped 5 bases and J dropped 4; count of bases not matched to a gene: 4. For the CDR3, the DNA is TGTGCCACCAGCCGGACAGGGTCGAATCAGCCCCAGCATTTT. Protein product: CATSRTGSNQPQHF. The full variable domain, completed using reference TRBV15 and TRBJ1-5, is DAMVIQNPRYQVTQFGKPVTLSCSQTLNHNVMYWYQQKSSQAPKLLFHYYDKDFNNEADTPDNFQSRRPNTSFCFLDIRSPGLGDTAMYLCATSRTGSNQPQHFGDGTRLSIL.

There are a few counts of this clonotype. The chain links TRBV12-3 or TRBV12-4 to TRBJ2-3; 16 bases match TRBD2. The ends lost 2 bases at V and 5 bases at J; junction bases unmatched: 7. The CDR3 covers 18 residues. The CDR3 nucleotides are TGTGCCAGCAGTTTATGGGGACTAGCGGGGGGGCCGGGAGATACGCAGTATTTT. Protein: CASSLWGLAGGPGDTQYF.

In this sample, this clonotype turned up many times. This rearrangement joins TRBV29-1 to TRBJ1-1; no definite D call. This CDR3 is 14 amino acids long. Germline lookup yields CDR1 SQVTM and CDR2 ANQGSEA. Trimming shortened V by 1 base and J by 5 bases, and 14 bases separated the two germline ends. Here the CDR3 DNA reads TGCAGCGTTGAAGGTACGACGGAGGAAACTGAAGCTTTCTTT. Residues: CSVEGTTEETEAFF.

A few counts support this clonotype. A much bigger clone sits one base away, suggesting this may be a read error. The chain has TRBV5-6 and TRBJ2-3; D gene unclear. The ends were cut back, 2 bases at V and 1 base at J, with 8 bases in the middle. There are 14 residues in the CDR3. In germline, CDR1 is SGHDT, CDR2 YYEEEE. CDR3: CASSFGVGTDTQYF. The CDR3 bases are TGTGCCAGCAGCTTTGGGGTTGGCACAGATACGCAGTATTTT.

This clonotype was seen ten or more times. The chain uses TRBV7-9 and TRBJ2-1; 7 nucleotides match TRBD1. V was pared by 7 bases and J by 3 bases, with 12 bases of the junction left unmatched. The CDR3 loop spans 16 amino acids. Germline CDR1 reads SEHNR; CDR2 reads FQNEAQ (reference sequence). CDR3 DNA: TGTGCCAGCAACTCATTCAGACAGGGCCTCTACAATGAGCAGTTCTTC. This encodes CASNSFRQGLYNEQFF.

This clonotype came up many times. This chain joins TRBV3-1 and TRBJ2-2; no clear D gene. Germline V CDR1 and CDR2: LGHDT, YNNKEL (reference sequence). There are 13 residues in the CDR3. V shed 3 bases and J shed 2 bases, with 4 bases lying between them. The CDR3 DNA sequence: TGTGCCAGCAGCCACCTTAACACCGGGGAGCTGTTTTTT. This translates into CASSHLNTGELFF.

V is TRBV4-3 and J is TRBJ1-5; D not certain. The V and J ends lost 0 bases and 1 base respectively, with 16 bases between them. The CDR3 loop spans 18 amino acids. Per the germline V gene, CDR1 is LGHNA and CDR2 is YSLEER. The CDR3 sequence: CASSQDIIVTSSNQPQHF. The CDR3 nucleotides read TGCGCCAGCAGCCAAGATATCATAGTAACCAGCAGCAATCAGCCCCAGCATTTT.

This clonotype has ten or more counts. The CDR3 is CASSTLSGYLNTEAFF. CDR3 coding DNA: TGTGCCAGCAGCACCCTGTCGGGGTACCTTAACACTGAAGCTTTCTTT. V and J are TRBV7-2 and TRBJ1-1, with D unresolved. From germline, CDR1 is SGHTA and CDR2 FQGNSA. This CDR3 comprises 16 residues. Trimming pared 5 bases from V and 2 bases from J, leaving 18 bases between.

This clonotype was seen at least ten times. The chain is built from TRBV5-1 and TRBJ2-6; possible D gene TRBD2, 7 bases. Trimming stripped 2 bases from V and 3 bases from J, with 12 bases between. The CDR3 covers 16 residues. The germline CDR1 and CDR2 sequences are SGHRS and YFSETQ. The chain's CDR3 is CASSFAGALGANVLTF. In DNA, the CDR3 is TGCGCCAGCAGCTTTGCGGGGGCACTTGGGGCCAACGTCCTGACTTTC. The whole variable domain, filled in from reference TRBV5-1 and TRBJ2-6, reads KAGVTQTPRYLIKTRGQQVTLSCSPISGHRSVSWYQQTPGQGLQFLFEYFSETQRNKGNFPGRFSGRQFSNSRSEMNVSTLELGDSALYLCASSFAGALGANVLTFGAGSRLTVL.